The 24 T cell receptor beta chains below all came from one sample that was sequenced in a study of shared clonotypes between healthy human individuals (dated by TCRdb to 2020 to 2021). Preparation of the library involved the immunoSEQ multiplex PCR assay. TCRdb's version of the immuneACCESS table is confined to in-frame rearrangements and falls short of the full clone set. An unresolved V gene accounts for under half of the shortfall where checked; the remainder is of unknown origin. This sample lists roughly 490,000 clones; 70% to 80% were detected once. In total, the top ten clones hold less than 15% of the sample. Sequenced: PBMCs. The receptors were sampled from a woman aged 40 to 50 in good health. Some clones in this sample may be carry-over from other donors' samples.

The rearrangement links TRBV2 to TRBJ1-1; TRBD1 matches 7 bases. Germline values: CDR1 SNHLY, CDR2 FYNNEI. CDR3 length: 14 amino acids. V lost 3 bases to trimming and J lost 4 bases; unmatched junction nucleotides: 5. This CDR3 is CASSDDREITEAFF. The CDR3, as DNA: TGTGCCAGCAGTGATGACAGGGAGATCACTGAAGCTTTCTTT. Filled out from reference TRBV2 and TRBJ1-1, the complete variable domain reads EPEVTQTPSHQVTQMGQEVILRCVPISNHLYFYWYRQILGQKVEFLVSFYNNEISEKSEIFDDQFSVERPDGSNFTLKIRSTKLEDSAMYFCASSDDREITEAFFGQGTRLTVV.

The chain combines TRBV7-3 with TRBJ1-5; possibly TRBD1 for D (5 bases). Trimming cost V 2 bases and J 6 bases, with 14 bases left between them. There are 15 residues in the CDR3. Germline CDR1 SGHTA, CDR2 FQGTGA. As DNA, the CDR3 is TGTGCCAGCAGCTTAGGGGCCAGGGAGGGTCAGCCCCAGCATTTT. Translated, it gives CASSLGAREGQPQHF.

A note on this clone: The same CDR3 can be traced to other DNA sequences in this sample. The CDR3 DNA sequence: TGTGCCAGCTCACCACTGTTGGGGAGCAATCAGCCCCAGCATTTT. This gives the protein CASSPLLGSNQPQHF. The chain recombines TRBV18 with TRBJ1-5; D gene unclear. Between the trimmed V and J ends, which lost 1 base and 1 base, there was a span of 8 bases. CDR3 length equals 15 residues. Germline loops: CDR1 KGHSH, CDR2 LQKENI.

This clone was counted only a few times. This chain uses TRBV7-3 with TRBJ2-3, with D unclear. Trimming took off 2 bases at V and 1 base at J, with 13 bases between the two ends. The CDR3 is made up of 16 amino acids. Germline CDR1 SGHTA, CDR2 FQGTGA. CDR3: CASSLGVDTRTDTQYF. DNA of the CDR3: TGTGCCAGCAGCTTAGGGGTTGACACCCGCACAGATACGCAGTATTTT.

A note on this clone: Other DNA sequences within the sample encode an identical CDR3. This rearrangement joins TRBV18 to TRBJ1-5, with D maybe TRBD1 (6 bases). The CDR3 length is 14 residues. V was pared by 6 bases and J by 0 bases, with 9 bases between. The germline gives CDR1 KGHSH, CDR2 LQKENI. The CDR3 spells CASSQGNSNQPQHF. CDR3 sequence (DNA): TGTGCCAGCTCCCAGGGGAATAGCAATCAGCCCCAGCATTTT.

The chain couples TRBV4-1 to TRBJ1-1; 9 nucleotides align to TRBD1. Germline CDR1 and CDR2: MGHRA and YSYEKL. Germline trimming cut 4 bases from V and 5 bases from J; bases unmatched to any gene: 8. This CDR3 has 15 residues. The CDR3 reads CASSLLDRGGTEAFF. For the CDR3, the DNA is TGCGCCAGCAGCCTCCTAGACAGGGGGGGAACTGAAGCTTTCTTT.

The count of this clone is one. V and J are TRBV6-5 and TRBJ1-1, with D hard to call. The V gene lost 6 bases and the J gene lost 5 bases, with 16 bases spanning the gap. CDR1 is MNHEY, CDR2 SVGAGI, per germline. The CDR3 totals 14 residues. The CDR3 sequence is CASSPRSGGTEAFF. The DNA of the CDR3 is TGTGCCAGCAGCCCCAGGTCAGGTGGTACTGAAGCTTTCTTT.

About this clone: The DNA is left out, because the CDR3 cannot be placed on it with certainty; the CDR3 is given as TCRdb lists it. V gene TRBV9 combines with J gene TRBJ2-5; the tabulated D call, TRBD2, remains unverified against the DNA. The CDR3 has 15 amino acids, counting both end residues. Germline V gene lookup returns CDR1 SGDLS and CDR2 YYNGEE. This CDR3 reads CASSVGPGLEETQYF.

The chain combines TRBV28 with TRBJ2-3, with no clear D. Trimming left V 3 bases short and J 3 bases short, with 7 bases between. This CDR3 is 13 amino acids long. Germline CDR1 reads MDHEN; CDR2 reads SYDVKM. The CDR3 region is CASSLSQTDTQYF. CDR3 DNA sequence: TGTGCCAGCAGTTTGTCTCAGACAGATACGCAGTATTTT.

The rearrangement links TRBV4-2 to TRBJ2-3; no clear D gene. The ends were cut back, 0 bases at V and 2 bases at J, with 0 bases in the middle. The germline gives CDR1 LGHNA, CDR2 YNFKEQ. The CDR3 runs to 12 residues. CDR3 DNA sequence: TGTGCCAGCAGCCAAGACACAGATACGCAGTATTTT. The encoded protein is CASSQDTDTQYF.

The chain recombines TRBV19 with TRBJ1-2; TRBD1 might be the D (6 bases). CDR3 length equals 14 residues. V was trimmed by 3 bases and J by 4 bases, leaving 12 bases between them. Germline V gene lookup returns CDR1 LNHDA and CDR2 SQIVND (reference sequence). This CDR3 is CASSMRAQGYGYTF. The CDR3 coding sequence is TGTGCCAGTAGTATGCGTGCACAGGGCTATGGCTACACCTTC.

This chain uses TRBV29-1 with TRBJ2-3; 10 bases fit TRBD2. This CDR3 has 13 residues. From germline, CDR1 is SQVTM and CDR2 ANQGSEA. After removal of 7 bases from V and 3 bases from J, the junction contained 4 bases not matched to a gene. The CDR3 here is CSGSGRLTDTQYF. The CDR3 DNA reads TGCAGCGGTAGCGGGAGGTTGACAGATACGCAGTATTTT.

This clone was observed a few times. The V call is TRBV28, the J call TRBJ2-7; D not resolved. V was cut by 6 bases and J by 6 bases, with 15 bases left in between. Germline V gene data show CDR1 as MDHEN and CDR2 as SYDVKM. This CDR3 has 13 amino acids. DNA for the CDR3: TGTGCCAGCAGCCAAACCATGACTCGCGAGCAGTACTTC. Translation: CASSQTMTREQYF.

This chain connects TRBV30 to TRBJ2-3; tentative D call: TRBD2 (5 bases). CDR1 is GTSNPN, CDR2 SVGIG, per germline (reference sequence). This CDR3 contains 15 residues. With 5 bases removed from V and 4 bases from J, the gap between germline ends came to 19 bases. This CDR3 reads CAWCREPNGADTQYF. CDR3 bases: TGTGCCTGGTGTCGGGAACCAAATGGTGCAGATACGCAGTATTTT. The full variable domain, completed using reference TRBV30 and TRBJ2-3, is SQTIHQWPATLVQPVGSPLSLECTVEGTSNPNLYWYRQAAGRGLQLLFYSVGIGQISSEVPQNLSASRPQDRQFILSSKKLLLSDSGFYLCAWCREPNGADTQYFGPGTRLTVL.

The chain is built from TRBV6-5 and TRBJ2-7, with TRBD2 identical over 11 bases. Losses at the gene ends were 6 bases for V and 0 bases for J; bases not matched to a gene: 4. This CDR3 is built from 15 residues. Germline lookup yields CDR1 MNHEY and CDR2 SVGAGI. This chain's CDR3 is CASRPTSGSSYEQYF. CDR3 nucleotide sequence: TGTGCCAGCAGACCCACTAGCGGGAGCTCCTACGAGCAGTACTTC.

The chain is built from TRBV28 and TRBJ2-7; 11 nucleotides agree with TRBD1. Germline CDR1 MDHEN, CDR2 SYDVKM. Losses at the gene ends were 0 bases for V and 5 bases for J; bases not matched to a gene: 9. The CDR3 contains 17 residues. The CDR3: CASSLWVGDRGIHEQYF. The CDR3 DNA reads as TGTGCCAGCAGTTTATGGGTTGGGGACAGGGGGATCCACGAGCAGTACTTC.

The rearrangement uses TRBV5-5 and TRBJ2-7; 7 bases align to TRBD1. The junction had 5 bases not matched to a gene; V was cut back by 0 bases and J by 5 bases. Germline CDR1 SGHKS, CDR2 YYEKEE (reference sequence). The CDR3 length is 14 residues. The CDR3 region is CASSLVGGNDEQYF. CDR3 DNA: TGTGCCAGCAGCTTGGTAGGGGGCAACGACGAGCAGTACTTC.

This chain connects TRBV2 to TRBJ1-3; D gene unclear. The CDR3 runs 14 residues. Trimming left V 6 bases short and J 0 bases short, with 9 bases between. Germline loops: CDR1 SNHLY, CDR2 FYNNEI. The CDR3 bases are TGTGCCAGCAGGAGCGTCAACTCTGGAAACACCATATATTTT. Its protein is CASRSVNSGNTIYF.

This sequence joins TRBV30 and TRBJ2-2; possibly TRBD2 for D (6 bases). Deletions cut 2 bases from V and 2 bases from J, with 9 bases between. CDR3 length: 14 amino acids. Germline loops: CDR1 GTSNPN, CDR2 SVGIG (reference sequence). The CDR3 DNA reads as TGTGCCTGGAGTCGAGGGACTAACACCGGGGAGCTGTTTTTT. Its protein is CAWSRGTNTGELFF. Variable domain in full (rest from reference TRBV30 and TRBJ2-2): SQTIHQWPATLVQPVGSPLSLECTVEGTSNPNLYWYRQAAGRGLQLLFYSVGIGQISSEVPQNLSASRPQDRQFILSSKKLLLSDSGFYLCAWSRGTNTGELFFGEGSRLTVL.

The rearrangement joins TRBV4-2 to TRBJ2-5, with no clear D. Trimming took off 0 bases at V and 5 bases at J, with 7 bases between the two ends. Per the germline V gene, CDR1 is LGHNA and CDR2 is YNFKEQ. This CDR3 contains 13 residues. This CDR3 reads CASSQDPKETQYF. For the CDR3, the DNA is TGTGCCAGCAGCCAAGATCCGAAGGAGACCCAGTACTTC.

The chain uses TRBV29-1 and TRBJ1-2, with 7 bases that match TRBD1. The CDR3 consists of 12 residues. CDR1 and CDR2 from the germline V gene are SQVTM and ANQGSEA. V was pared by 6 bases and J by 8 bases, with 9 bases of the junction left unmatched. The CDR3 DNA reads as TGCAGCGTCGACAGGGCTTTGGAGGGCTACACCTTC. It yields the protein CSVDRALEGYTF.

The chain recombines TRBV5-4 with TRBJ2-3; TRBD1 aligns across 10 bases. This CDR3 region has 15 residues. J gave up 1 base and V 4 bases, and 3 bases lay outside the gene matches. Germline lookup yields CDR1 SGHNT and CDR2 YYREEE (reference sequence). The CDR3 DNA reads as TGTGCCAGCAGCCCCGGGACAGGGGGCACAGATACGCAGTATTTT. It codes for CASSPGTGGTDTQYF.

The chain carries TRBV6-6 and TRBJ2-7; 9 bases fit TRBD2. CDR1 and CDR2 from the germline V gene are MNHNY and SVGAGI (reference sequence). With 5 bases clipped from V and 5 bases from J, the junction kept 10 bases outside the gene matches. CDR3 length equals 15 residues. The CDR3 sequence is CASSLSGRGSDEQYF. The DNA for the CDR3 is TGTGCCAGCAGTCTTAGCGGGAGAGGATCGGACGAGCAGTACTTC.

Only one count was recorded for this clone. The J gene is TRBJ2-3, the V gene TRBV11-3; 7 bases agree with TRBD1. J was trimmed by 2 bases and V by 5 bases; bases with no gene match: 4. CDR3 length: 14 amino acids. Germline CDR1 is SGHNT and CDR2 is YENEEA. The CDR3 nucleotides read TGTGCCAGCAGCCTGGGACAGCCCACAGATACGCAGTATTTT. Translated: CASSLGQPTDTQYF.